Detailed here is one TCR beta chain. The antigen is not known. At the DNA level, this CDR3 is encoded by other sequences in the same sample as well. Primers included in the PCR were 60 Vbeta and 13 Jbeta primers. The table came from immunoSEQ multiplex PCR; TCRdb's copy has only in-frame clones and leaves some out. Of about 59,000 clones in the sample, 80% were seen once. The data were obtained in a study of cytomegalovirus exposure and HLA in healthy donors. On the study more broadly: Genetic ancestry analysis placed around 76% of the roughly 400 donors that were genotyped in the Caucasian-associated cluster. General study points: Judged likely to be a sequencing artifact was a cluster of highly shared sequence variants.

Sequencing was carried out using PBMCs. The TCR originated in a woman aged 35 to 49 in good health and CMV-seronegative.

The CDR3, as DNA: TGCGCCAGCAGCGGACTAGCGGGAGTGGGCACTGGGGAGCTGTTTTTT. Residues: CASSGLAGVGTGELFF. The rearrangement joins TRBV10-2 to TRBJ2-2, with TRBD2 matching 13 bases. CDR1 is WSHSY and CDR2 is SAAADI in the germline V gene. V lost 6 bases, J lost 8 bases, and 9 bases stayed unmatched. This CDR3 is 16 amino acids long.